This TCR beta chain was sequenced for a study of blood T cells in healthy people across ages. Germline V gene data show CDR1 as MNHEY and CDR2 as SMNVEV (reference sequence). V was cut by 0 bases and J by 2 bases, with 8 bases left in between. The CDR3 extends over 14 amino acids. Per sample, at least 5 micrograms of total RNA were extracted. A J-beta primer mix and a sample-barcoded 5' primer were used in a second PCR of about 6 to 12 cycles. TCRdb itself ran the 5' RACE reads through MiXCR, one entry per CDR3 protein. This sample has under 850,000 distinct CDR3 sequences; roughly 40% occur once, and the top ten carry roughly 13%.

The TCR sequence derives from a young man in good health. Specimen: blood. This chain uses TRBV27 with TRBJ2-7, with D possibly being TRBD2 (5 bases). CDR3 in amino acids: CASSLSRDTYEQYF. CDR3 bases: TGTGCCAGCAGTTTATCTCGGGATACCTACGAGCAGTACTTC.